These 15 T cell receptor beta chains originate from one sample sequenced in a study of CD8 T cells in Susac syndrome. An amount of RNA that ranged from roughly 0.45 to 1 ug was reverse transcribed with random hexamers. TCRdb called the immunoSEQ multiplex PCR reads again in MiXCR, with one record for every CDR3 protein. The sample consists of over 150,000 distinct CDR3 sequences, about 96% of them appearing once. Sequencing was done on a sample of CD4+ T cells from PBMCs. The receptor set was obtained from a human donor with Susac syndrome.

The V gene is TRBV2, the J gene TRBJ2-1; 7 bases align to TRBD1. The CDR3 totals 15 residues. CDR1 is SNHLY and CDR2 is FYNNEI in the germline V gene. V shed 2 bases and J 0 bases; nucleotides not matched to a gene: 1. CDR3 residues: CASSETGASYNEQFF. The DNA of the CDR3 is TGTGCCAGCAGTGAAACAGGGGCCTCCTACAATGAGCAGTTCTTC.

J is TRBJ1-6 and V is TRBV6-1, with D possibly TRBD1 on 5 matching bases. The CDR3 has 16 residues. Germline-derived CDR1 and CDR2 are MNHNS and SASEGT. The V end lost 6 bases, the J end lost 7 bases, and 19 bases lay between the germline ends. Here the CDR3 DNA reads TGTGCCAGCAGCCGCCCGGTGGGGCAGAAAAATTCACCCCTCCACTTT. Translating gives CASSRPVGQKNSPLHF.

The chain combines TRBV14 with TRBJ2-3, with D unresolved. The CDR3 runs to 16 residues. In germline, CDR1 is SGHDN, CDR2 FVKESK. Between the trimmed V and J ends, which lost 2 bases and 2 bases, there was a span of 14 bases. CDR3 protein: CASSQYLLADTDTQYF. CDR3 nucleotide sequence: TGTGCCAGCAGCCAATACCTTCTGGCTGACACAGATACGCAGTATTTT.

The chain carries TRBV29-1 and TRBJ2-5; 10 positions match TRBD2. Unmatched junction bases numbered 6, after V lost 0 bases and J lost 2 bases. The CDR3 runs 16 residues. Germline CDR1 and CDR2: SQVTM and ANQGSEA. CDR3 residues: CSVEDLRTSGQETQYF. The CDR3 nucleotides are TGCAGCGTTGAAGATCTCAGGACTAGCGGACAAGAGACCCAGTACTTC. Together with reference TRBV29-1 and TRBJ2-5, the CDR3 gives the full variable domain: SAVISQKPSRDICQRGTSLTIQCQVDSQVTMMFWYRQQPGQSLTLIATANQGSEATYESGFVIDKFPISRPNLTFSTLTVSNMSPEDSSIYLCSVEDLRTSGQETQYFGPGTRLLVL.

The CDR3 DNA reads TGTGCCAGCACCCGAGAACGGTTAAATAATTCACCCCTCCACTTT. This sequence encodes CASTRERLNNSPLHF. The chain uses TRBV7-8 and TRBJ1-6, with D hard to call. The CDR3 is made up of 15 amino acids. With 7 bases removed from V and 5 bases from J, the gap between germline ends came to 15 bases. Germline loops: CDR1 SGHVS, CDR2 FQNEAQ.

CDR3 nucleotides: TGTGCTAGTGGTTTGGGGACCTACGGCACAGATACGCAGTATTTT. Protein product: CASGLGTYGTDTQYF. This chain uses TRBV12-5 with TRBJ2-3, with D uncertain. The CDR3 loop spans 15 amino acids. V shed 1 base and J shed 1 base, with 9 bases lying between them. Germline V CDR1 and CDR2: LGHNT, FRNRAP.

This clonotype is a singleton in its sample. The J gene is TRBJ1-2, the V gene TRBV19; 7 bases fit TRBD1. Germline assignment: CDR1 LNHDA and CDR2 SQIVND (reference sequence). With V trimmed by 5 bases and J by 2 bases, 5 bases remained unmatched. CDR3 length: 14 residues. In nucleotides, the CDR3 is TGTGCCAGTAGTTCTGGACAGGCCAACTATGGCTACACCTTC. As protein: CASSSGQANYGYTF.

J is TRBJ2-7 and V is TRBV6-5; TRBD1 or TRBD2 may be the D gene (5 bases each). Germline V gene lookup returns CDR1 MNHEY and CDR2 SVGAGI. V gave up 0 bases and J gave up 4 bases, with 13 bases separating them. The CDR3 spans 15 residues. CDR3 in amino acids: CASSYSPRGSYEQYF. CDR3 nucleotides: TGTGCCAGCAGTTACTCCCCGAGGGGTTCGTACGAGCAGTACTTC.

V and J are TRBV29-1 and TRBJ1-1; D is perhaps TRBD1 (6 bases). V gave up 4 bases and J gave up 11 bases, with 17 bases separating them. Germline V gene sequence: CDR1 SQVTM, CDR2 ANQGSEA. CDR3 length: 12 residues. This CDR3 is CSVVVGQGYAFF. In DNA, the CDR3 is TGCAGCGTTGTTGTGGGGCAGGGGTATGCTTTCTTT.

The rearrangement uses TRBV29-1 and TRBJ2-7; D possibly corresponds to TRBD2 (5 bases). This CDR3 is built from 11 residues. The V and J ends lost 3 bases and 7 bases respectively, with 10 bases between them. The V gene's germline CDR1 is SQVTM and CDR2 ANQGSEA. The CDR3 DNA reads TGCAGCGTTGATCGCACGGGGGAGCAGTACTTC. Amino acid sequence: CSVDRTGEQYF.

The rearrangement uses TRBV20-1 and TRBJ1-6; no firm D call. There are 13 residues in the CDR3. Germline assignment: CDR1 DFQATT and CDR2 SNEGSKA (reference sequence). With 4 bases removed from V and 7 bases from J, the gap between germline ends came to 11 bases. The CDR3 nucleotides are TGCAGTGCTACGGGGTACGCGAATTCACCCCTCCACTTT. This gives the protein CSATGYANSPLHF.

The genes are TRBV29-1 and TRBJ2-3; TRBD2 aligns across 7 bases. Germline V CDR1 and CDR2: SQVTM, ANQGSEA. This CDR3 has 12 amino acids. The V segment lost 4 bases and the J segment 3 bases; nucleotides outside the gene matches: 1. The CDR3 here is CSVVSGTDTQYF. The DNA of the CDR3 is TGCAGCGTTGTTAGCGGGACAGATACGCAGTATTTT.

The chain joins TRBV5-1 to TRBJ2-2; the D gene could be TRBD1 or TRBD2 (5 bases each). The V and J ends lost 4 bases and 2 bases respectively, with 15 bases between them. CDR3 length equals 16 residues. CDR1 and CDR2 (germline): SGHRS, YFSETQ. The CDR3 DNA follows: TGCGCCAGCAGCCCAGGGACGCGCCCCAACACCGGGGAGCTGTTTTTT. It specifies CASSPGTRPNTGELFF. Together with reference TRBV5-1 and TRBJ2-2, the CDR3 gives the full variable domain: KAGVTQTPRYLIKTRGQQVTLSCSPISGHRSVSWYQQTPGQGLQFLFEYFSETQRNKGNFPGRFSGRQFSNSRSEMNVSTLELGDSALYLCASSPGTRPNTGELFFGEGSRLTVL.

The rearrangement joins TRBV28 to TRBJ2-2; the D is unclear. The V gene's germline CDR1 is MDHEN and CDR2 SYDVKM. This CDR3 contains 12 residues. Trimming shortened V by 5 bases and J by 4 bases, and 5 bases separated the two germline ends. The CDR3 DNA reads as TGTGCCAGCAGTGGTGTCACCGGGGAGCTGTTTTTT. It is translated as CASSGVTGELFF.

CDR3 region: CASAGFSYNEQFF. CDR3 nucleotides: TGTGCCAGCGCAGGTTTTTCCTACAATGAGCAGTTCTTC. The genes are TRBV2 and TRBJ2-1; D remains ambiguous. The CDR3 is 13 residues long. V was clipped by 8 bases and J by 1 base, with 9 bases between them. CDR1 and CDR2 (germline): SNHLY, FYNNEI.